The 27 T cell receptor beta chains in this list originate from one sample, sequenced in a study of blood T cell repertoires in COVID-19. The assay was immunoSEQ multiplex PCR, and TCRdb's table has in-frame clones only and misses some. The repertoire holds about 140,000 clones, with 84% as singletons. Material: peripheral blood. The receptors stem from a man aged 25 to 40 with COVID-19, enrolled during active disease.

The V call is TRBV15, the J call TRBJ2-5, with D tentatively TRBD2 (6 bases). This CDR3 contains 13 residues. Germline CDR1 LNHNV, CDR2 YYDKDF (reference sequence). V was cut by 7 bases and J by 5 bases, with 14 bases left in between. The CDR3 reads CATKKGGKETQYF. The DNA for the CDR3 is TGTGCCACCAAAAAAGGCGGGAAGGAGACCCAGTACTTC.

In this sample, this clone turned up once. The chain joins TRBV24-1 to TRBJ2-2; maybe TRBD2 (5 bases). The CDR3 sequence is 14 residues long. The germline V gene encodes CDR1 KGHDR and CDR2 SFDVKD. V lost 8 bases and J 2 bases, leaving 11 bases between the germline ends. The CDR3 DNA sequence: TGTGCCACCAAACGGAGCGGAAACACCGGGGAGCTGTTTTTT. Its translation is CATKRSGNTGELFF.

The CDR3 sequence: CASSYSRREEHTEAFF. The CDR3 DNA is TGTGCCAGCAGTTACTCGAGGCGGGAGGAGCACACTGAAGCTTTCTTT. J is TRBJ1-1 and V is TRBV6-2 or TRBV6-3; D call uncertain. There are 16 residues in the CDR3. V was pared by 0 bases and J by 3 bases, with 14 bases between. CDR1 is MNHEY, CDR2 SVGEGT, per germline.

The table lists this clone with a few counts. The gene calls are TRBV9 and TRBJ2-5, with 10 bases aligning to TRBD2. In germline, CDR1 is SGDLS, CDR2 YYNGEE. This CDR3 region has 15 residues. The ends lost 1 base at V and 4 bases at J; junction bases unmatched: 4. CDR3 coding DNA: TGTGCCAGCAGCGTAAGCGGGAGGGTCGGAGAGACCCAGTACTTC. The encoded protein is CASSVSGRVGETQYF.

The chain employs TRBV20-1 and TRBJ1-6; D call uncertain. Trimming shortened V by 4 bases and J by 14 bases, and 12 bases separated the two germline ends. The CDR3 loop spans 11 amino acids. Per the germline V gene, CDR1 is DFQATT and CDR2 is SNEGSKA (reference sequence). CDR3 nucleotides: TGCAGTGCTATCGGCTTTGCGGCCCTCCACTTT. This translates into CSAIGFAALHF.

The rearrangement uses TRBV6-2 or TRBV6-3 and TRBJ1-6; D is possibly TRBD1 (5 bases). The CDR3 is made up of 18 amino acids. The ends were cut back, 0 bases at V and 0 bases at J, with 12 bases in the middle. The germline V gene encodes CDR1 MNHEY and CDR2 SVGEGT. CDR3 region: CASSYSKSTVSYNSPLHF. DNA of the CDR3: TGTGCCAGCAGTTACTCGAAATCGACAGTCTCCTATAATTCACCCCTCCACTTT.

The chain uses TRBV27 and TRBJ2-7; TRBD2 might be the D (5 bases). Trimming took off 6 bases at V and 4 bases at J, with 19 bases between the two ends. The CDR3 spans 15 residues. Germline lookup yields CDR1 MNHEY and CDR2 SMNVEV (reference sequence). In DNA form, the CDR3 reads TGTGCCAGCAGACTTGGTACCCCGGGGTCTTACGAGCAGTACTTC. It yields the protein CASRLGTPGSYEQYF.

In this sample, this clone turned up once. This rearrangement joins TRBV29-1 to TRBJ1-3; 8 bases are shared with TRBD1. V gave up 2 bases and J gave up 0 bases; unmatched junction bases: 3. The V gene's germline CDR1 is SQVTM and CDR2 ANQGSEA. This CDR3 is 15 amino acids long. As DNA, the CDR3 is TGCAGCGTTGAAATGACAGGGGACTCTGGAAACACCATATATTTT. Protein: CSVEMTGDSGNTIYF.

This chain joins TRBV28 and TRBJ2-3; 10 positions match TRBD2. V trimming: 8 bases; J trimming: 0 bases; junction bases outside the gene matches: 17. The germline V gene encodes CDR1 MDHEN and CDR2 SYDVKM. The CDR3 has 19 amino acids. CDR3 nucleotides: TGTGCCAGCCCAAAGGGGCTAGCGGGAGACCACTCTAGCACAGATACGCAGTATTTT. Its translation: CASPKGLAGDHSSTDTQYF.

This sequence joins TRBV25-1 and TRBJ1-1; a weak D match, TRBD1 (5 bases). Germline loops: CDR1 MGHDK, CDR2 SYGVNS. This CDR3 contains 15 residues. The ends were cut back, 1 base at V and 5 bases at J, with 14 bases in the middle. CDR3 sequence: CASSESMGLKTEAFF. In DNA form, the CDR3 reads TGTGCCAGCAGTGAATCGATGGGGCTAAAGACTGAAGCTTTCTTT.

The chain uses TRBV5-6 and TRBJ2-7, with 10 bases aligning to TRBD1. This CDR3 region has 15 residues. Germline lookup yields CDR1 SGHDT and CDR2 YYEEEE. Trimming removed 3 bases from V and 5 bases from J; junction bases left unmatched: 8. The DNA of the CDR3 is TGTGCCAGCAGCTCGCCTTTGGACAGGGGGGACGAGCAGTACTTC. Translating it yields CASSSPLDRGDEQYF.

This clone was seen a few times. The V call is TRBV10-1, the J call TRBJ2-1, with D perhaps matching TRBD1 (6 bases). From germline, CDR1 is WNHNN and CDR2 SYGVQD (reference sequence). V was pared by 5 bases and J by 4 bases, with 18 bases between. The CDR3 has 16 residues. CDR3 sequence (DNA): TGCGCCAGCAGTACGATCAGGACAGAGACATACAATGAGCAGTTCTTC. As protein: CASSTIRTETYNEQFF.

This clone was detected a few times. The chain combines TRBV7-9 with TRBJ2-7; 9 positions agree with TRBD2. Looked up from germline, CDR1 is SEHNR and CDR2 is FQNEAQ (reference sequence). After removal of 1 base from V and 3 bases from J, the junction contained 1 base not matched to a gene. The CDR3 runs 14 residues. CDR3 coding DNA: TGTGCCAGCAGCTTAGTAGCGGGAGACTACGAGCAGTACTTC. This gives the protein CASSLVAGDYEQYF. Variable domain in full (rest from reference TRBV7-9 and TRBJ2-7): DTGVSQNPRHKITKRGQNVTFRCDPISEHNRLYWYRQTLGQGPEFLTYFQNEAQLEKSRLLSDRFSAERPKGSFSTLEIQRTEQGDSAMYLCASSLVAGDYEQYFGPGTRLTVT.

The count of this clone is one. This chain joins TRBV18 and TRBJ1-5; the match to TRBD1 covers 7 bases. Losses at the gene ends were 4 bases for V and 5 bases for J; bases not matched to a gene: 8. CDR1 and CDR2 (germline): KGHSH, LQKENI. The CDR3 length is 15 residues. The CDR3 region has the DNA TGTGCCAGCTCACGAGTGACAGGGTATGATCAGCCCCAGCATTTT. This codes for CASSRVTGYDQPQHF.

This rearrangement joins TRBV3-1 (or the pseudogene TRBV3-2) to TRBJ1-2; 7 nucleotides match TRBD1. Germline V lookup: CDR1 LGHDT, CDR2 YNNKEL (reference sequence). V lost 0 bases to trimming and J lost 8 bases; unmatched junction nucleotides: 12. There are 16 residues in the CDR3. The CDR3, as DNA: TGTGCCAGCAGCCAAGATCATGCTGACAGGGTAGGAGGCTACACCTTC. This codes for CASSQDHADRVGGYTF.

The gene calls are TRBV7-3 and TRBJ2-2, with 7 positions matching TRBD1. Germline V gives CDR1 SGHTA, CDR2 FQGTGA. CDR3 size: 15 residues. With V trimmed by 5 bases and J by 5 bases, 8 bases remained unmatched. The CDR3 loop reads CASSPRQGGTGELFF. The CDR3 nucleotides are TGTGCCAGCAGCCCCCGACAGGGTGGGACCGGGGAGCTGTTTTTT.

The CDR3 reads CASSPGTGVPINSPLHF. Here the CDR3 DNA reads TGCGCCAGCAGCCCAGGGACAGGGGTCCCTATCAATTCACCCCTCCACTTT. V and J are TRBV4-3 and TRBJ1-6; 10 bases are a match to TRBD1. Germline CDR1 reads LGHNA; CDR2 reads YSLEER. Trimming at V came to 4 bases and at J to 7 bases, leaving 10 bases not matched to a gene. The CDR3 runs to 17 residues.

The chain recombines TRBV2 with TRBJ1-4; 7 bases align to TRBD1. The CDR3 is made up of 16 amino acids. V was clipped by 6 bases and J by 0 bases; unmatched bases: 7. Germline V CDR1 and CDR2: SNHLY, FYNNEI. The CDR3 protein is CASRGQLLSTNEKLFF. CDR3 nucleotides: TGTGCCAGCAGGGGACAGCTCCTTTCAACTAATGAAAAACTGTTTTTT.

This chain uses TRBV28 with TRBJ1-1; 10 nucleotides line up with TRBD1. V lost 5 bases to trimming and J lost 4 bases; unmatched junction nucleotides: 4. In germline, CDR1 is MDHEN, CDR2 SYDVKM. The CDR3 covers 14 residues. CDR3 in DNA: TGTGCCAGCAGTGAGACAGGGGGCCGCACTGAAGCTTTCTTT. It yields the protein CASSETGGRTEAFF.

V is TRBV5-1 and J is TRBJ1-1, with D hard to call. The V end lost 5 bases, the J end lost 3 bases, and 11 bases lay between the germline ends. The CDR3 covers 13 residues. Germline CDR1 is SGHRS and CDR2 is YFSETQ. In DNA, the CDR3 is TGCGCCAGCAGGGCGGATGGATACACTGAAGCTTTCTTT. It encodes CASRADGYTEAFF. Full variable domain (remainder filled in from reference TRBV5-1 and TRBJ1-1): KAGVTQTPRYLIKTRGQQVTLSCSPISGHRSVSWYQQTPGQGLQFLFEYFSETQRNKGNFPGRFSGRQFSNSRSEMNVSTLELGDSALYLCASRADGYTEAFFGQGTRLTVV.

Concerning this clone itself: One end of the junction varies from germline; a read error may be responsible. The CDR3: CASSPPGGANEKLFF. DNA for the CDR3: TGTGCTAGCAGCCCACCAGGGGGAGCTAATGAAAAACTGTTTTTT. V gene TRBV7-7 combines with J gene TRBJ1-4, with TRBD1 identical over 7 bases. CDR1 is SSHAT and CDR2 is FNYEAQ in the germline V gene (reference sequence). The CDR3 is 15 residues long. Together with reference TRBV7-7 and TRBJ1-4, the CDR3 gives the full variable domain: GAGVSQSPRYKVTKRGQDVTLRCDPISSHATLYWYQQALGQGPEFLTYFNYEAQPDKSGLPSDRFSAERPEGSISTLTIQRTEQRDSAMYRCASSPPGGANEKLFFGSGTQLSVL.

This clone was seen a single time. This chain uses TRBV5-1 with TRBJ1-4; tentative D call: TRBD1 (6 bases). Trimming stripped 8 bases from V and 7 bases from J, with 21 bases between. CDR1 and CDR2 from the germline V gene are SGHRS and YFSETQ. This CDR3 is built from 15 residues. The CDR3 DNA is TGCGCCAGTAAACCGGCAGGAATAGGGGGTGAAAAACTGTTTTTT. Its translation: CASKPAGIGGEKLFF.

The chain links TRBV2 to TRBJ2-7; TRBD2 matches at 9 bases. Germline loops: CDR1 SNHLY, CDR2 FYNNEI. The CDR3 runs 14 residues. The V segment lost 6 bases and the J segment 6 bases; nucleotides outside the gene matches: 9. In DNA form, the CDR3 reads TGTGCCAGCAGCCCCGGGACTAGCTACGGCGAGCAGTACTTC. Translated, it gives CASSPGTSYGEQYF.

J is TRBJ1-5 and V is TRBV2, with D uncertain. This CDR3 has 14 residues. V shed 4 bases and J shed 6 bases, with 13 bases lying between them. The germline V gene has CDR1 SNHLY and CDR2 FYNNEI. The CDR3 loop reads CASSGQNRGQPQHF. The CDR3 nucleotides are TGTGCCAGCAGTGGGCAGAATCGGGGTCAGCCCCAGCATTTT.

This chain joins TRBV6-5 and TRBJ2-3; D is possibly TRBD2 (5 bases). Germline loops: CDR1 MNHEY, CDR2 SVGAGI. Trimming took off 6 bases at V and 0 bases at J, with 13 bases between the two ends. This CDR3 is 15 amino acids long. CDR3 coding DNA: TGTGCCAGCAGCCCCAGCGGCCTTAGCACAGATACGCAGTATTTT. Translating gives CASSPSGLSTDTQYF.

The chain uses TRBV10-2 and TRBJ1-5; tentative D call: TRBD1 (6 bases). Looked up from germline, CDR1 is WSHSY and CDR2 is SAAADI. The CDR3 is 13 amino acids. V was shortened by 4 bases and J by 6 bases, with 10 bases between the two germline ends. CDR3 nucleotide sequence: TGCGCCAGCAGTGTCCGGGGGGCTCAGCCCCAGCATTTT. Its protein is CASSVRGAQPQHF.

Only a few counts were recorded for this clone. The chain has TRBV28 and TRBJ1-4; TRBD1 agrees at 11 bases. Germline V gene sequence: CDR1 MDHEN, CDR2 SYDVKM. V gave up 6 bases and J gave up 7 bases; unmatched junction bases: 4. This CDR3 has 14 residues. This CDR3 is CASSQGQGGEKLFF. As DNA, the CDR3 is TGTGCCAGCAGCCAGGGACAGGGGGGTGAAAAACTGTTTTTT.